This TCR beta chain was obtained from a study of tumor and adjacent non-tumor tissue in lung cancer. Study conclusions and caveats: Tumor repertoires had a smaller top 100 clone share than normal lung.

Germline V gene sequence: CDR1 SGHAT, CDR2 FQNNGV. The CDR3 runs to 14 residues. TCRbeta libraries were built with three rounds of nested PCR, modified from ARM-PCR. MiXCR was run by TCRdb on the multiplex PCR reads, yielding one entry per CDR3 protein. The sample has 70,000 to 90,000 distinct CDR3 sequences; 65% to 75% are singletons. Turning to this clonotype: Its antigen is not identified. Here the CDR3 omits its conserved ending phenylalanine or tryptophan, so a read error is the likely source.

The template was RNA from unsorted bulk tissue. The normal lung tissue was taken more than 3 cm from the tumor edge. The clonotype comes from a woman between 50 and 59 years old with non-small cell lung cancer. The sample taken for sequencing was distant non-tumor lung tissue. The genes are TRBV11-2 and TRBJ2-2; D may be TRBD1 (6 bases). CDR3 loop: CGSSKNWDTGELFL. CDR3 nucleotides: TGTGGCAGCAGCAAAAACTGGGACACTGGGGAACTGTTTTTA.